This T cell receptor beta chain emerged from a study of T cells in localized non-small cell lung cancer. After removal of 6 bases from V and 7 bases from J, the junction contained 12 bases not matched to a gene. This CDR3 is 14 amino acids long. Germline lookup yields CDR1 SGDLS and CDR2 YYNGEE. By sample fraction, this clone is medium-sized. TCRdb's copy holds only in-frame clones and misses some; the assay was immunoSEQ multiplex PCR. The sample has about 2,600 clones, more than 20% seen once. The sequence was obtained from a woman aged 40-75 years with stage I lung adenocarcinoma. This sample comprised lung tumor tissue, obtained before any cancer treatment. This rearrangement joins TRBV9 to TRBJ1-1, with TRBD1 matching over 7 bases. CDR3 nucleotides: TGTGCCAGCAAGCCGGGACAGTCAAGGGGTGAAGCTTTCTTT. Translating gives CASKPGQSRGEAFF.